One and the same sample provided the 14 T cell receptor beta chains below, sequenced in a study of Graves' ophthalmopathy and Graves' hyperthyroidism. For repertoire sequencing, the TCR beta CDR3 regions were amplified from RNA transcripts. Scientists carried out first-round RT-PCR using HTBI primers and then a second-round multiplex PCR. TCRdb redid the calling of the multiplex PCR reads with MiXCR, one entry per CDR3 protein. This sample has fewer than 650,000 distinct CDR3 sequences; about 20% occur once, and the top ten carry more than 5.5%. Sequencing was performed on peripheral blood. Receptors originate from a young woman with stable Graves' hyperthyroidism. Some clones in this sample may be carry-over from other donors' samples.

In this sample, this clonotype turned up a few times. V and J are TRBV6-2 or TRBV6-3 and TRBJ2-7; TRBD2 agrees at 9 bases. From germline, CDR1 is MNHEY and CDR2 SVGEGT. V was clipped by 7 bases and J by 3 bases; unmatched bases: 7. The CDR3 length is 14 residues. CDR3 nucleotide sequence: TGTGCCAGCATTATAGCGGGGGAGTACTACGAGCAGTACTTC. It encodes CASIIAGEYYEQYF.

This clonotype was observed many times. The chain employs TRBV20-1 and TRBJ2-7; unclear D gene. The CDR3 loop spans 13 amino acids. V was shortened by 6 bases and J by 5 bases, with 17 bases between the two germline ends. Germline lookup yields CDR1 DFQATT and CDR2 SNEGSKA (reference sequence). CDR3 residues: CSATRSSGHEQYF. The CDR3, as DNA: TGCAGTGCCACCCGGTCATCCGGGCACGAGCAGTACTTC.

In this sample, this clonotype turned up a few times. The V and J genes are TRBV6-9 and TRBJ1-5; TRBD1 is a possible D gene (5 bases). V was cut by 6 bases and J by 5 bases, with 11 bases left in between. The CDR3 has 13 amino acids. Germline values: CDR1 MNHGY, CDR2 SVAAGI. The chain's CDR3 is CASRETEDQPQHF. For the CDR3, the DNA is TGTGCCAGCAGAGAGACAGAGGATCAGCCCCAGCATTTT.

This clonotype was detected a few times. This chain uses TRBV30 with TRBJ2-5; the D is unclear. The V and J ends lost 3 bases and 5 bases respectively, with 13 bases between them. Germline CDR1 is GTSNPN and CDR2 is SVGIG (reference sequence). The CDR3 consists of 13 residues. CDR3 bases: TGTGCCTGGAGGAGCCTTGGGCGGGAGACCCAGTACTTC. It specifies CAWRSLGRETQYF.

The chain recombines TRBV7-2 with TRBJ1-2; the D is unclear. The CDR3 has 13 amino acids. Germline loops: CDR1 SGHTA, CDR2 FQGNSA. V was clipped by 5 bases and J by 8 bases, with 15 bases between them. The CDR3 DNA reads TGTGCCAGCAGCGTCGGTAACTTGGGAGGCTACACCTTC. Protein product: CASSVGNLGGYTF.

This chain links TRBV11-2 with TRBJ2-7; TRBD1 matches at 8 bases. CDR3 length equals 17 residues. Germline V lookup: CDR1 SGHAT, CDR2 FQNNGV. The ends lost 5 bases at V and 4 bases at J; junction bases unmatched: 16. As DNA, the CDR3 is TGTGCCAGCAGCCCCCACACAGGGGGTCATCGCCCTTACGAGCAGTACTTC. Its translation is CASSPHTGGHRPYEQYF.

This chain connects TRBV28 to TRBJ2-7; 8 bases match TRBD1. The CDR3 is made up of 14 amino acids. The V segment lost 6 bases and the J segment 3 bases; nucleotides outside the gene matches: 7. Looked up from germline, CDR1 is MDHEN and CDR2 is SYDVKM. CDR3: CASRVGQGYYEQYF. The CDR3 DNA sequence: TGTGCCAGCAGAGTAGGACAGGGTTACTACGAGCAGTACTTC.

The sample holds many counts of this clonotype. The chain is built from TRBV10-2 and TRBJ2-5; no definite D call. The CDR3 runs 13 residues. Trimming took 1 base from V and 5 from J, leaving 8 bases between them. CDR1 WSHSY and CDR2 SAAADI come from the germline V gene. CDR3 in DNA: TGCGCCAGCAGTGAGTTGCTTCGCGAGACCCAGTACTTC. Its translation is CASSELLRETQYF.

This clonotype was recorded at least ten times. The gene calls are TRBV28 and TRBJ1-1, with D uncertain. The CDR3 totals 14 residues. The germline gives CDR1 MDHEN, CDR2 SYDVKM. The ends were cut back, 5 bases at V and 5 bases at J, with 15 bases in the middle. The CDR3 DNA reads as TGTGCCAGCAGTCTTCCGGCGAAGGTAACTGAAGCTTTCTTT. This sequence encodes CASSLPAKVTEAFF.

The gene calls are TRBV20-1 and TRBJ2-5, with D tentatively TRBD2 (5 bases). CDR3 size: 14 residues. V lost 0 bases to trimming and J lost 5 bases, with 13 bases between them. Germline CDR1 and CDR2: DFQATT and SNEGSKA (reference sequence). CDR3 in amino acids: CSARDGKGTETQYF. The CDR3, as DNA: TGCAGTGCTAGAGACGGGAAGGGAACGGAGACCCAGTACTTC.

At least ten counts were recorded for this clonotype. The chain has TRBV27 and TRBJ2-1; TRBD1 is a possible D gene (5 bases). V was shortened by 5 bases and J by 3 bases, with 17 bases between the two germline ends. The germline CDR1 and CDR2 sequences are MNHEY and SMNVEV (reference sequence). The CDR3 has 16 amino acids. The CDR3 sequence is CASSDPVRTYYNEQFF. CDR3 DNA: TGTGCCAGCAGTGACCCGGTTAGGACATACTACAATGAGCAGTTCTTC.

At least ten counts were recorded for this clonotype. The gene calls are TRBV12-3 or TRBV12-4 and TRBJ2-7; the D call may be TRBD1 or TRBD2 (6 bases each). The CDR3 has 16 amino acids. Trimming removed 6 bases from V and 1 base from J, with 19 bases in between. The CDR3 is CASSSRIGGPSYEQYF. CDR3 bases: TGTGCCAGCAGCTCCAGGATTGGGGGGCCGTCCTACGAGCAGTACTTC.

This rearrangement joins TRBV11-1 to TRBJ1-1; D gene ambiguous. CDR3 size: 11 residues. V lost 7 bases and J lost 6, with 9 bases in between. Germline CDR1 is SGHAT and CDR2 is FQDESV (reference sequence). The CDR3 sequence: CASTVLAEAFF. The CDR3 nucleotides read TGTGCCAGCACCGTACTAGCTGAAGCTTTCTTT.

This clonotype was found a few times. The chain combines TRBV3-1 with TRBJ1-2, with no clear D. Germline CDR1 is LGHDT and CDR2 is YNNKEL (reference sequence). V was clipped by 1 base and J by 0 bases, with 12 bases between them. The CDR3 covers 16 residues. The CDR3 loop reads CASSQGIGGSNYGYTF. The CDR3 DNA is TGTGCCAGCAGCCAAGGTATTGGTGGTTCTAACTATGGCTACACCTTC.